Described below is a single T cell receptor (beta chain) sequence and its context. Its antigen specificity is not known. Base-call qualities are not available, and no considerably larger clone is one nucleotide away. The time point label of this sample denotes: baseline before first vaccination. The vaccinee samples were drawn from two UK trials, COV001 and COV002, one of which was a single-blind randomized controlled phase 2/3 trial testing AZD1222 (ChAdOx1 nCoV-19) in healthy adults. For TCRbeta chain sequencing, PBMC samples were collected from trial participants at day 0 and at day 28 after the second dose. The data are from a study of T cell responses to AZD1222 COVID-19 vaccine (dated by TCRdb to about 2021). About the study as a whole: Because spike-specific TCR depth and breadth did not differ between the two schedules, AZD1222 recipients who got a second dose at roughly 4 weeks were pooled with those who got a second dose at roughly 12 weeks. TCR sequencing covered roughly 230 trial participants: 207 given two doses of AZD1222 and about 26 given two doses of MenACWY control vaccine. Trial participants were enrolled into age subgroups of 18-55, 56-69 and 70-plus years, which contained roughly 150, 30 and 60 TCR-sequenced participants, respectively. Beyond this particular receptor, the publication reports: A significant rise in spike-specific TCR breadth and depth was observed after two AZD1222 doses relative to day 0 and relative to MenACWY recipients. CD4 TCRs associated with the vaccine covered the entire spike protein, and the dominant responses were in regions 160-218 and 743-854. Because no day 14 peak-response samples were available, repertoires were characterized only after the peak T cell response. The 56-69-year group was small, and its depth increase did not reach significance, likely because of low power. Conclusions about previously exposed vaccinees were limited because only five to seven AZD1222 recipients were SARS-CoV-2 seropositive at baseline. Reportedly, close to half of the unique spike-specific TCRs recognized epitopes lying outside the regions that are mutated in the B.1.351 and B.1.1.7 variants. Most participants were white British and females outnumbered males, and the authors suggested that clonal diversity may have been underestimated.

The CDR3 regions of human TCRbeta chains were analyzed by immunosequencing. The published analysis was carried out like this. TCRs in the repertoires were compared against a reference library of SARS-CoV-2-specific TCRs that had been generated with the MIRA antigen-specificity platform. Breadth was defined as the fraction of unique TCRs that were SARS-CoV-2-associated, and depth was defined as the fraction of total T cells that were SARS-CoV-2-associated. Each spike-specific TCR was assigned to its reactive spike region and to a CD4 or CD8 class using the MIRA data. Log10-transformed breadth and depth values were compared by one-way ANOVA with Sidak's multiple comparisons tests. TCRdb retrieved this table from immuneACCESS and kept in-frame rearrangements only. Not all clones are present; in checked studies, unresolved V genes account for under half, and no reason is known for the remainder. V and J calls and clone size are those listed in that table; D and trimming were worked out from the DNA. The sample table shows 150,000 to 200,000 clones, and around 90% are seen once. The top ten hold around 5.8% of the sample.

V loses 0 bases, J loses 2 bases, and the germline ends lie 9 bases apart. Measured from the cysteine to the phenylalanine, the CDR3 is 14 residues long. Of all the DNA, just the CDR3 is kept, 42 bases in frame from base 1. Based on the germline V gene, the CDR1 and CDR2 sequences are SGDLS and YYNGEE. Here the chain combines TRBV9 and TRBJ2-7; the D gene lacks a confident call. The sequencing used peripheral blood, collected on day 0 of AZD1222 vaccination. This TCR derives from an adult in good health. CDR3 region: CASSVVAGTYEQYF. The DNA sequence follows: TGTGCCAGCAGCGTAGTGGCAGGAACCTACGAGCAGTACTTC.